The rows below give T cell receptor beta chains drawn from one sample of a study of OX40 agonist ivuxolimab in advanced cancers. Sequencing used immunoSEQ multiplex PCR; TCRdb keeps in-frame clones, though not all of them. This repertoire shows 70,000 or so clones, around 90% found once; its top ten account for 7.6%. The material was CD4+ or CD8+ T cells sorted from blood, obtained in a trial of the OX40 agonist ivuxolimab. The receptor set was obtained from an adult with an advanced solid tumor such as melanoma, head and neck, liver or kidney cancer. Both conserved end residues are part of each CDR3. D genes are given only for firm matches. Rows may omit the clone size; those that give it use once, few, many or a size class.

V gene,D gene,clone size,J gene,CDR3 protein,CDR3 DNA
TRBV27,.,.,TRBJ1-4,CASSLSHPGTLSATNEKLFF,TGTGCCAGCAGTTTATCCCATCCAGGTACACTTTCCGCAACTAATGAAAAACTGTTTTTT
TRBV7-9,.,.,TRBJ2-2,CASSSSDRNTGELFF,TGTGCCAGCAGCTCATCGGACAGGAACACCGGGGAGCTGTTTTTT
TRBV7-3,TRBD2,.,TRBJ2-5,CASSETSGGAETQYF,TGTGCCAGCAGCGAGACTAGCGGGGGGGCGGAGACCCAGTACTTC
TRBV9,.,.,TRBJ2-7,CASSVGDTYEQYF,TGTGCCAGCAGCGTAGGGGATACCTACGAGCAGTACTTC
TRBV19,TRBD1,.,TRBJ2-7,CASSVQGAPYEQYF,TGTGCCAGTAGTGTACAGGGGGCCCCCTACGAGCAGTACTTC
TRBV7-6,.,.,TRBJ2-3,CASSLGGGRTDTQYF,TGTGCCAGCAGCTTAGGGGGGGGGCGCACAGATACGCAGTATTTT
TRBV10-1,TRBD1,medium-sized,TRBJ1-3,CASSAGTGADFSGNTIYF,TGCGCCAGCAGTGCCGGGACAGGGGCGGATTTCTCTGGAAACACCATATATTTT
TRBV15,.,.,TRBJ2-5,CATSRGWKGSGETQYF,TGTGCCACCAGCAGAGGGTGGAAGGGTTCGGGCGAGACCCAGTACTTC
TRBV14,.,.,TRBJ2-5,CASSQDYPGRFQETQYF,TGTGCCAGCAGCCAAGATTATCCAGGACGGTTCCAAGAGACCCAGTACTTC
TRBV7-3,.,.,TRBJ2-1,CASSIPDGAAHPSYNEQFF,TGTGCCAGCAGCATCCCCGATGGAGCGGCCCACCCCTCCTACAATGAGCAGTTCTTC
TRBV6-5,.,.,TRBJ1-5,CASSYGRPDNQPQHF,TGTGCCAGCAGTTACGGCCGGCCCGACAATCAGCCCCAGCATTTT
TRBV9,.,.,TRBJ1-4,CASSAQGGATNEKLFF,TGTGCCAGCAGCGCTCAGGGAGGAGCAACTAATGAAAAACTGTTTTTT
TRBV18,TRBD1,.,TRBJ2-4,CASSPTGNSKNIQYF,TGTGCCAGCTCACCGACAGGGAACTCCAAAAACATTCAGTACTTC
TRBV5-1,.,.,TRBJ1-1,CASSLDGRGGNTEAFF,TGCGCCAGCAGCTTGGACGGCCGGGGAGGGAACACTGAAGCTTTCTTT
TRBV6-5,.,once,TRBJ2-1,CASSTTSYNEQFF,TGTGCCAGCAGTACCACTAGTTACAATGAGCAGTTCTTC
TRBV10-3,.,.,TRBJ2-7,CAISEIADEQYF,TGTGCCATCAGTGAGATCGCCGACGAGCAGTACTTC
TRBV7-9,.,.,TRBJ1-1,CASSAGGDEAFF,TGTGCCAGCAGCGCGGGAGGGGATGAAGCTTTCTTT